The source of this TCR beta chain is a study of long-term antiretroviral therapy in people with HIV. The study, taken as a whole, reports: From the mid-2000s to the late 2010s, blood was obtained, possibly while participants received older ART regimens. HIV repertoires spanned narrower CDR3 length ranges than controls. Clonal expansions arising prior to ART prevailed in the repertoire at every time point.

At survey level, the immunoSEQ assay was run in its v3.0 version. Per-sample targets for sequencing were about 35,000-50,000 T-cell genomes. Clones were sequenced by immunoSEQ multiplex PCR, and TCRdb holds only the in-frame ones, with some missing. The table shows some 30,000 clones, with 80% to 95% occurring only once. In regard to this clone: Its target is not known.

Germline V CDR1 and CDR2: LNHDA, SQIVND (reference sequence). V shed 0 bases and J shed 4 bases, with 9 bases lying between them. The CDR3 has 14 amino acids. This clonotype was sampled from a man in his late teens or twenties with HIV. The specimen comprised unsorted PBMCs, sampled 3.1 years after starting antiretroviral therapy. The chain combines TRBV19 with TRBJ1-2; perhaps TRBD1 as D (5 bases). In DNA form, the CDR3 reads TGTGCCAGTAGTATAGACCAGGGAATCTATGGCTACACCTTC. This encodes CASSIDQGIYGYTF.